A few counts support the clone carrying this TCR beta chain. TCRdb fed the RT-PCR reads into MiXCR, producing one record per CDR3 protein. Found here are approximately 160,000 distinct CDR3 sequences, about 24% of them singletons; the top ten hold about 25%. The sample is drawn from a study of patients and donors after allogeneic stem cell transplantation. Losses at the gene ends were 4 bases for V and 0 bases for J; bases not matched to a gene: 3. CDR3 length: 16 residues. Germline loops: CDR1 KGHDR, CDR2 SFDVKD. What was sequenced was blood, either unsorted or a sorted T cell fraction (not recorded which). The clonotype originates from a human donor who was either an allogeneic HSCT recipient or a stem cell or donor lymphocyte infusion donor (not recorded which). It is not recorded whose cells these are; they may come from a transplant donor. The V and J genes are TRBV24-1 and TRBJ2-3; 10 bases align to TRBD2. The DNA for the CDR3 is TGTGCCACCAGTGACCTAGCGGGGGCTAGCACAGATACGCAGTATTTT. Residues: CATSDLAGASTDTQYF.